Shown below are 8 T cell receptor beta chains from a single sample sequenced in a study of T cells expressing NK-cell markers. For each CDR3 protein, TCRdb gives one entry from its re-call of the 5' RACE reads, without DNA. The table for this sample gives about 260,000 distinct CDR3 sequences. Source material: blood T cells: a sorted CD56 or NKG2C T cell subset, CD4+ or CD8+ T cells, or bulk PBMC T cells (not recorded which). The source is a woman aged 18 to 75 in good health.

This rearrangement joins TRBV29-1 to TRBJ2-1; TCRdb reports TRBD1, a call that lacks DNA to check it against. CDR3 size: 15 residues. The germline gives CDR1 SQVTM, CDR2 ANQGSEA. The CDR3 region is CSVGGKGAGYNEQFF.

This chain uses TRBV20-1 with TRBJ1-2; TCRdb's D call, TRBD1, is unchecked because there is no DNA. The CDR3 is 15 amino acids. Germline CDR1 and CDR2: DFQATT and SNEGSKA (reference sequence). This CDR3 is CSAISQGSVSYGYTF.

The chain joins TRBV20-1 to TRBJ2-7; with no DNA, the TCRdb D assignment of TRBD1 cannot be verified. CDR3 length equals 15 residues. Germline V lookup: CDR1 DFQATT, CDR2 SNEGSKA (reference sequence). CDR3 amino acids: CSAPSPTGPSYEQYF.

This chain connects TRBV3-1 to TRBJ1-3. Germline V lookup: CDR1 LGHDT, CDR2 YNNKEL (reference sequence). CDR3 length: 12 amino acids. The chain's CDR3 is CASSQEVATIYF. Combining the CDR3 with reference TRBV3-1 and TRBJ1-3 gives the whole variable domain DTAVSQTPKYLVTQMGNDKSIKCEQNLGHDTMYWYKQDSKKFLKIMFSYNNKELIINETVPNRFSPKSPDKAHLNLHINSLELGDSAVYFCASSQEVATIYFGEGSWLTVV.

V gene TRBV20-1 combines with J gene TRBJ2-2. The CDR3 runs 11 residues. Germline-derived CDR1 and CDR2 are DFQATT and SNEGSKA (reference sequence). CDR3 loop: CSAINRDKLFF.

The chain carries TRBV7-2 and TRBJ1-6; TCRdb names TRBD1, which stays unverified in the absence of DNA. CDR1 is SGHTA and CDR2 is FQGNSA in the germline V gene. This CDR3 region has 15 residues. CDR3 loop: CASSLVPGYNSPLHF.

This chain joins TRBV14 and TRBJ2-3; as DNA is missing, the TRBD2 call by TCRdb cannot be tested. The CDR3 length is 15 residues. Germline CDR1 is SGHDN and CDR2 is FVKESK. The CDR3 spells CASSPSGLVPPTQYF.

This chain uses TRBV12-5 with TRBJ2-7; TCRdb names TRBD1, which stays unverified in the absence of DNA. The CDR3 loop spans 14 amino acids. Germline CDR1 is LGHNT and CDR2 is FRNRAP. CDR3 in amino acids: CASGPGTVPYEQYF.